This entry describes one TCR beta chain. Its antigen is undetermined. The CDR3 runs to 13 residues. V gave up 5 bases and J gave up 7 bases, with 12 bases separating them. The repertoire was sequenced with immunoSEQ multiplex PCR; TCRdb's copy has only in-frame clones and lacks some. The sample holds over 110,000 clones, approximately 89% seen once. This entry comes from a study of T cell responses to AZD1222 COVID-19 vaccine. Study at large: Investigators merged groups given second doses at roughly 4 or roughly 12 weeks. The study's findings and limits: Spike was spanned by vaccine-associated CD4 TCRs, which were dominant at 160-218 and 743-854. Recipients of two AZD1222 doses showed rising Spike-specific TCR breadth and depth.

The receptor comes from an adult in good health. The specimen comprised peripheral blood, sampled on day 0 of AZD1222 vaccination. The rearrangement links TRBV12-3 or TRBV12-4 to TRBJ2-1; D is ambiguous. The CDR3 loop is CASSPQLVNEQFF. CDR3 in DNA: TGTGCCAGCAGTCCACAATTAGTAAATGAGCAGTTCTTC.